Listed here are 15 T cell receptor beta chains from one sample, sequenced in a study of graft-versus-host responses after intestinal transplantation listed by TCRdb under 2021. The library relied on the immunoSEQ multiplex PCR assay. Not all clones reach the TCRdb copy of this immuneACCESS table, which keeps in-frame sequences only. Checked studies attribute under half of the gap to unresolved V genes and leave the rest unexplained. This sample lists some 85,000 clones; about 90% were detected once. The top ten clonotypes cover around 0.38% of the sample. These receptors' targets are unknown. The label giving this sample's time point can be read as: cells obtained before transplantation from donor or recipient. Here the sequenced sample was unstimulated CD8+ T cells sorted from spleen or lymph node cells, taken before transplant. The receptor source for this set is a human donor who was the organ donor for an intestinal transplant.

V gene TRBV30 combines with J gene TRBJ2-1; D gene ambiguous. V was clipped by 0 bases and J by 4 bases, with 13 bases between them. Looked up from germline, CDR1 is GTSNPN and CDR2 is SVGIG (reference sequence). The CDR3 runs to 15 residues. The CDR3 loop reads CAWSVPGDRYNEQFF. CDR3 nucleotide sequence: TGTGCCTGGAGTGTACCCGGAGACCGATACAATGAGCAGTTCTTC. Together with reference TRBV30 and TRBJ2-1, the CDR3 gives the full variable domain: SQTIHQWPATLVQPVGSPLSLECTVEGTSNPNLYWYRQAAGRGLQLLFYSVGIGQISSEVPQNLSASRPQDRQFILSSKKLLLSDSGFYLCAWSVPGDRYNEQFFGPGTRLTVL.

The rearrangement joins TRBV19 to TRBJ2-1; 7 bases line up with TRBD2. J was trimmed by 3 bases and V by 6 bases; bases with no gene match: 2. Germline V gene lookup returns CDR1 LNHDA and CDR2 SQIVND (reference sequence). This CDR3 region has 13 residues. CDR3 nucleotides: TGTGCCAGTAGCGGGGGGATCTACAATGAGCAGTTCTTC. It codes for CASSGGIYNEQFF.

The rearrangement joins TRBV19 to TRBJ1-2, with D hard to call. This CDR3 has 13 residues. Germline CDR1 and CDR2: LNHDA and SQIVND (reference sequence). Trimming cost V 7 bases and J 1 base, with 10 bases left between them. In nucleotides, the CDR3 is TGTGCCAGTAACCCCAACGGTAACTATGGCTACACCTTC. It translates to CASNPNGNYGYTF.

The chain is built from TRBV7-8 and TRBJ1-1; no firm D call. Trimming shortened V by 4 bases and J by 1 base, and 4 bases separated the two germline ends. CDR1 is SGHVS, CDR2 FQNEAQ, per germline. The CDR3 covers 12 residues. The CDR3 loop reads CASSSTNTEAFF. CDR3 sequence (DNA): TGTGCCAGCAGCTCTACGAACACTGAAGCTTTCTTT.

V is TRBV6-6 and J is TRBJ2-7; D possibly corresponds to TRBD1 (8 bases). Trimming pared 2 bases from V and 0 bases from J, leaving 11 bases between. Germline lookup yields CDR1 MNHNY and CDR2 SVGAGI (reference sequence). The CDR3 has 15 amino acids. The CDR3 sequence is CASSYSGTGSYEQYF. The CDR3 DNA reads TGTGCCAGCAGTTACAGCGGGACAGGCTCCTACGAGCAGTACTTC.

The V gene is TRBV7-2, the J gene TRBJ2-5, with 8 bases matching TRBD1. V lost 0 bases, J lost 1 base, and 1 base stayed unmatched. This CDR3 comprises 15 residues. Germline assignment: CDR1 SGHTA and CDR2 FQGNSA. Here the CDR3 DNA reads TGTGCCAGCAGCTTAGCAACAGGGGGCCAAGAGACCCAGTACTTC. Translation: CASSLATGGQETQYF.

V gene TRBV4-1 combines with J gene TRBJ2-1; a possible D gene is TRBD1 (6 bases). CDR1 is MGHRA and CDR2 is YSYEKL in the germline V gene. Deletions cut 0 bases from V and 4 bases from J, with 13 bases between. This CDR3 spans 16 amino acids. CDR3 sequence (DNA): TGCGCCAGCAGCCAAGATTCGGACAGCGTATACAATGAGCAGTTCTTC. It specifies CASSQDSDSVYNEQFF.

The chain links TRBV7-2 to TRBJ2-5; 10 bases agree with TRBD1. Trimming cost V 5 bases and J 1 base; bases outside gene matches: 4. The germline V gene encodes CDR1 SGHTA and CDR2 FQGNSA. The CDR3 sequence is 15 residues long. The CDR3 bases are TGTGCCAGCAGCGCCCGGGACAGGGGCCAAGAGACCCAGTACTTC. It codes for CASSARDRGQETQYF.

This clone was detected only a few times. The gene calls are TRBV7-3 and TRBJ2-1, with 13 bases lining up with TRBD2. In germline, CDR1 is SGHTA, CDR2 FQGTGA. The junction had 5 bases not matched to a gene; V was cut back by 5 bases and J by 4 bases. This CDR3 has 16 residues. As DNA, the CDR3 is TGTGCCAGCAGCCGGACTAGCGGGGGACTATACAATGAGCAGTTCTTC. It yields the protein CASSRTSGGLYNEQFF.

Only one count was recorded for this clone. CDR3 in DNA: TGTGCCAGCACTTACCGGGACAGGGAAGATACCGGGGAGCTGTTTTTT. Its protein is CASTYRDREDTGELFF. The chain carries TRBV9 and TRBJ2-2; 9 positions agree with TRBD1. J was trimmed by 5 bases and V by 6 bases; bases with no gene match: 11. There are 16 residues in the CDR3. CDR1 and CDR2 from the germline V gene are SGDLS and YYNGEE.

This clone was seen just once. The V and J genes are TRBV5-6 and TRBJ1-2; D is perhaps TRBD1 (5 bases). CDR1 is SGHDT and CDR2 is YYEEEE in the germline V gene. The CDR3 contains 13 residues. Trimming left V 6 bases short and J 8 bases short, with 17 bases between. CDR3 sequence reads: CASTLGGTRGYTF. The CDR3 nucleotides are TGTGCCAGCACTCTGGGGGGTACTCGGGGCTACACCTTC. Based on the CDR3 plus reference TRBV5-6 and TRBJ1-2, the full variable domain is DAGVTQSPTHLIKTRGQQVTLRCSPKSGHDTVSWYQQALGQGPQFIFQYYEEEERQRGNFPDRFSGHQFPNYSSELNVNALLLGDSALYLCASTLGGTRGYTFGSGTRLTVV.

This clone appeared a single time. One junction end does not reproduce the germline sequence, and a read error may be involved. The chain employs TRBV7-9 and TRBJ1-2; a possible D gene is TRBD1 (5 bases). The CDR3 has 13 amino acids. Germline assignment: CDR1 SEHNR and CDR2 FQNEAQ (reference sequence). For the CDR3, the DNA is TGCGCCAGCAGCCAAGGGGATTTCTATGGCTACACCTTC. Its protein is CASSQGDFYGYTF.

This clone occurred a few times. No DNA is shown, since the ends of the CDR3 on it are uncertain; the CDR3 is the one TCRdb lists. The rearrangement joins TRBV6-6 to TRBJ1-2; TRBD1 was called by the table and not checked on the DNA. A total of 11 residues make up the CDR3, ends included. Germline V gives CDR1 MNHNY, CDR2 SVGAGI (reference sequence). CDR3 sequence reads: CASFGQGANTF.

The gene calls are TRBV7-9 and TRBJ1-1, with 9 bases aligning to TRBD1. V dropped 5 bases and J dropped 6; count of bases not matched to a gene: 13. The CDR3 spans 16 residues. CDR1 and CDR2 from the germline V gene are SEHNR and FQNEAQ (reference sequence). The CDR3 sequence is CASSLGTGYEDAEAFF. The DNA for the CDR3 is TGTGCCAGCAGCCTTGGGACAGGGTACGAGGACGCTGAAGCTTTCTTT.

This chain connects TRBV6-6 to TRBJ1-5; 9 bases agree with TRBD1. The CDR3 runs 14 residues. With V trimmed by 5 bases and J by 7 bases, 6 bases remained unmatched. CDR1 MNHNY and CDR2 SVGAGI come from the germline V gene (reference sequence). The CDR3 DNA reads TGTGCCAGCAGTCGGGACAGGGCGGGGCAGCCCCAGCATTTT. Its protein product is CASSRDRAGQPQHF.